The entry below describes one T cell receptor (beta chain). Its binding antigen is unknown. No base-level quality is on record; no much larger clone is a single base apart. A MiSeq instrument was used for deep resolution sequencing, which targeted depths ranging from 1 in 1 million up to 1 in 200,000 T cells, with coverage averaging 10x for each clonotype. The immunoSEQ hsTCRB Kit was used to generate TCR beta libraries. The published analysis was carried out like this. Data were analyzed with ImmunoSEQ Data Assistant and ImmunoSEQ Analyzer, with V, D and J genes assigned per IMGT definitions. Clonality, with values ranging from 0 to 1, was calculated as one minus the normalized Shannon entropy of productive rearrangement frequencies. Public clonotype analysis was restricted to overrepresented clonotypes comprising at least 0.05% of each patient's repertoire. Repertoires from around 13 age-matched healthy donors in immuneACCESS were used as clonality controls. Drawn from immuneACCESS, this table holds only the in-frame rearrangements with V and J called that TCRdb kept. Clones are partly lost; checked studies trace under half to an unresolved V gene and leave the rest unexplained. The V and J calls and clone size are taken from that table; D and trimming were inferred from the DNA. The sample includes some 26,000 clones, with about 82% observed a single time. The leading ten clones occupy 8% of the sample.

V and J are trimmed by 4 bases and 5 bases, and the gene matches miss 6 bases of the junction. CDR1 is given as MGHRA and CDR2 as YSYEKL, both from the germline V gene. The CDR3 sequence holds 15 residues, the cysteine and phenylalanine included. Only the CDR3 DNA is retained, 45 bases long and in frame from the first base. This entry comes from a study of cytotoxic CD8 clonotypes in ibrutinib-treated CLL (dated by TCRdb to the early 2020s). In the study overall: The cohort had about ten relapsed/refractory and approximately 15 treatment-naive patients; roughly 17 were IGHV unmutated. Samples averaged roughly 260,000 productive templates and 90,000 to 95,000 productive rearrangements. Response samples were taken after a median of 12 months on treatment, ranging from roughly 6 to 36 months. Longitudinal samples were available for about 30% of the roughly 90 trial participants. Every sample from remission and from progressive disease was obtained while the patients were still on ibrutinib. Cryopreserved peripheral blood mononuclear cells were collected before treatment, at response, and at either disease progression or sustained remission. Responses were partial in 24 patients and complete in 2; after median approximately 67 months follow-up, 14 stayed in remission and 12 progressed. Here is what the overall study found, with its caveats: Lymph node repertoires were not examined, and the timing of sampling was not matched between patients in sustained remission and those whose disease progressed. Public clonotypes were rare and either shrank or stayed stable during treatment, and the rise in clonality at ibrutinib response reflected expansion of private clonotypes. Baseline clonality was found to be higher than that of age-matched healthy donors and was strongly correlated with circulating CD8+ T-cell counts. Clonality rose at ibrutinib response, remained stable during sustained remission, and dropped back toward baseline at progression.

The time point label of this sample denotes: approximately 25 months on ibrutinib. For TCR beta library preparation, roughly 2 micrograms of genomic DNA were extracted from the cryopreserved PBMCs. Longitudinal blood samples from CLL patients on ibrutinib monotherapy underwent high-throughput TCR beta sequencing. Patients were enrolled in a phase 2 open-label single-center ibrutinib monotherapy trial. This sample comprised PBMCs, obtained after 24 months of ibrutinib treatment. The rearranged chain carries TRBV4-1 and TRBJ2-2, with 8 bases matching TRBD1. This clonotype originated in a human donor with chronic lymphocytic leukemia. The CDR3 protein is CASSPRDRWTGELFF. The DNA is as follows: TGCGCCAGCAGCCCCCGGGACAGGTGGACCGGGGAGCTGTTTTTT.